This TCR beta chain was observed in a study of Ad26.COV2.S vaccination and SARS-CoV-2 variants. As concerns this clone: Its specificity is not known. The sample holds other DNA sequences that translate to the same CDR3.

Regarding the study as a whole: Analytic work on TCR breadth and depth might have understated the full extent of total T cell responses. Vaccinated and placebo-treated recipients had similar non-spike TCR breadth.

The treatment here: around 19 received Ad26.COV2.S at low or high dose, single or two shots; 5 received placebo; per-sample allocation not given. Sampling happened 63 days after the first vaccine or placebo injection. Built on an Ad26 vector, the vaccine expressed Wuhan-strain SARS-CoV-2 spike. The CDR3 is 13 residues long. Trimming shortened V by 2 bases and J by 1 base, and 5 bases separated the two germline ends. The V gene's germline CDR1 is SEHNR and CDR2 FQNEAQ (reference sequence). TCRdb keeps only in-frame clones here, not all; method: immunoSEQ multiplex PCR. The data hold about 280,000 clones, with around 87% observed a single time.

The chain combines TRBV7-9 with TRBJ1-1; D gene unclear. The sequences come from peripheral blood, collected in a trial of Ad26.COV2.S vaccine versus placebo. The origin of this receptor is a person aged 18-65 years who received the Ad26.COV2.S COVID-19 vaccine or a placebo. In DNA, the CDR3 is TGTGCCAGCAGCTTACCGGGGAACACTGAAGCTTTCTTT. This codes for CASSLPGNTEAFF.